The T cell receptor beta chain described here comes from a study of T-cell reconstitution after alpha-beta-depleted transplantation in children. This clonotype was observed a handful of times. Its antigen is not known. Preparation of the TCRbeta library was carried out with unique molecular identifiers. TCRdb passed the PCR reads through MiXCR, listing each CDR3 protein once. The sample lists 250,000 to 350,000 distinct CDR3 sequences; around 25% were seen once. V lost 6 bases and J 3 bases, leaving 17 bases between the germline ends. Looked up from germline, CDR1 is ENHRY and CDR2 is SYGVKD. The CDR3 extends over 15 amino acids. Study observations and caveats: Reported findings indicate that, about two months after transplant, alpha-beta T cells came from several hundred expanded clones, which were derived from non-depleted graft cells. The high TCRbeta diversity at day 60 in some patients came from surviving recipient T cells and thymic progenitors. A year had passed since transplant, and T-cell counts and diversity by then came mostly from newly produced T cells.

The receptor's source is a male patient younger than 18 who had a stem cell transplant for acute lymphoblastic leukemia, so the T cells may come from the graft donor. The V and J genes are TRBV10-3 and TRBJ1-2, with D possibly matching TRBD1 (5 bases). The sample was PBMCs, mostly from graft donor cells, taken 180 days after TCRalphabeta/CD19-depleted stem cell transplant. CDR3 nucleotides: TGTGCCATCAGCGCCGTTGGAGGGGACCACTATGGCTACACCTTC. This codes for CAISAVGGDHYGYTF.